The present TCR beta chain was sequenced within a study of beta chain features in type 1 diabetes. Sequenced material consisted of expressed TCRB transcripts (all of the isolated RNA was reverse transcribed). Assay used: immunoSEQ multiplex PCR; TCRdb lists only in-frame clones, some missing. Among hundreds of thousands of clones listed, 30% were seen once. Cells sorted by CD45RO/CCR7/CD25/CD127/CD95/CD27 comprised CD4+ naive, central memory, regulatory and stem cell-like memory cells. The germline V gene has CDR1 LGHNA and CDR2 YNFKEQ. The CDR3 is made up of 16 amino acids. The trim removed 3 bases at V and 8 bases at J, leaving 12 bases unmatched. In regard to this clone: No antigen is known for it.

Study-wide results and limits: Patients' naive, central memory and Treg TCRB repertoires seemed closer to one another than those of healthy donors. Across all four CD4+ subsets, people with type 1 diabetes showed modestly shorter TCRB CDR3s.

This sequence joins TRBV4-2 and TRBJ2-1, with 8 bases identical to TRBD2. This TCR was sampled from a man aged 18 to 30 in good health. Sequencing was done on a sample of naive CD4+ T cells from blood. The CDR3 region is CASSQRGREGWDEQFF. CDR3 in DNA: TGTGCCAGCAGCCAGAGGGGACGGGAGGGCTGGGATGAGCAGTTCTTC.